A selection of T cell receptor beta chains follows, all from one sample in a study of shared clonotypes between healthy human individuals. The repertoire was sequenced with immunoSEQ multiplex PCR; TCRdb's copy has only in-frame clones and lacks some. The top ten clones hold under 0.065% of a sample with some 500,000 clones, 95% to 96% of them seen once. The material sequenced was naive CD4+ T cells sorted from blood. The receptors shown here come from a woman under 40 in good health. Each CDR3 is given with its conserved first and last residue. The D gene is left open where the match is weak. Size values are once, few and many counts, or a class for expanded clones, and some rows have none.

v_call: TRBV6-6; j_call: TRBJ2-4; d_call: -; clone_size: -; cdr3_aa: CASSPWAADIQYF; cdr3_nt: TGTGCCAGCAGTCCCTGGGCGGCCGACATTCAGTACTTC
v_call: TRBV19; j_call: TRBJ2-1; d_call: TRBD2; clone_size: -; cdr3_aa: CASSIRLAGYNEQFF; cdr3_nt: TGTGCCAGTAGTATCAGGCTAGCGGGGTACAATGAGCAGTTCTTC
v_call: TRBV19; j_call: TRBJ2-2; d_call: -; clone_size: -; cdr3_aa: CASSQNWGNTGELFF; cdr3_nt: TGTGCCAGTAGTCAAAATTGGGGGAACACCGGGGAGCTGTTTTTT
v_call: TRBV30; j_call: TRBJ1-1; d_call: -; clone_size: -; cdr3_aa: CAWSSLMNTEAFF; cdr3_nt: TGTGCCTGGAGTAGCTTGATGAACACTGAAGCTTTCTTT
v_call: TRBV18; j_call: TRBJ2-1; d_call: TRBD2; clone_size: -; cdr3_aa: CASSLSELIGRKHEQFF; cdr3_nt: TGTGCCAGCTCACTTTCTGAGCTCATCGGGAGGAAACATGAGCAGTTCTTC
v_call: TRBV2; j_call: TRBJ1-3; d_call: TRBD1; clone_size: -; cdr3_aa: CASSTAPTGRNTIYF; cdr3_nt: TGTGCCAGCAGTACCGCACCGACAGGGCGGAACACCATATATTTT
v_call: TRBV6-6; j_call: TRBJ2-7; d_call: TRBD2; clone_size: -; cdr3_aa: CASSYSGRAYEQYF; cdr3_nt: TGTGCCAGCAGTTACTCCGGGAGGGCCTACGAGCAGTACTTC
v_call: TRBV5-1; j_call: TRBJ2-5; d_call: TRBD2; clone_size: -; cdr3_aa: CASSLVLADQETQYF; cdr3_nt: TGCGCCAGCAGCTTGGTCCTAGCGGACCAAGAGACCCAGTACTTC
v_call: TRBV27; j_call: TRBJ1-4; d_call: -; clone_size: -; cdr3_aa: CASSTQGATNEKLFF; cdr3_nt: TGTGCCAGCAGTACACAGGGAGCAACTAATGAAAAACTGTTTTTT
v_call: TRBV5-1; j_call: TRBJ1-3; d_call: -; clone_size: -; cdr3_aa: CASSLVVAGLNSGNTIYF; cdr3_nt: TGCGCCAGCAGCTTGGTTGTCGCTGGGCTCAACTCTGGAAACACCATATATTTT
v_call: TRBV27; j_call: TRBJ2-2; d_call: TRBD2; clone_size: -; cdr3_aa: CASSPLGGRNTGELFF; cdr3_nt: TGTGCCAGCAGTCCCCTCGGCGGGAGGAACACCGGGGAGCTGTTTTTT
v_call: TRBV28; j_call: TRBJ2-7; d_call: TRBD1; clone_size: -; cdr3_aa: CASSSPRQGAEEQYF; cdr3_nt: TGTGCCAGCAGTTCGCCCAGACAGGGGGCCGAAGAGCAGTACTTC
v_call: TRBV28; j_call: TRBJ1-1; d_call: -; clone_size: few; cdr3_aa: CASSPPARNTEAFF; cdr3_nt: TGTGCCAGCAGTCCCCCGGCCAGGAACACTGAAGCTTTCTTT
v_call: TRBV28; j_call: TRBJ2-1; d_call: TRBD1; clone_size: -; cdr3_aa: CASSSAGTGRRNEQFF; cdr3_nt: TGTGCCAGCAGTTCTGCCGGGACAGGGAGGAGGAATGAGCAGTTCTTC
v_call: TRBV6-1; j_call: TRBJ1-4; d_call: -; clone_size: -; cdr3_aa: CASTQLSEEKLFF; cdr3_nt: TGTGCCAGCACCCAACTTTCCGAGGAAAAACTGTTTTTT
v_call: TRBV2; j_call: TRBJ2-2; d_call: TRBD2; clone_size: -; cdr3_aa: CASSPPGLAGVIGELFF; cdr3_nt: TGTGCCAGCAGTCCCCCGGGACTAGCGGGAGTGATCGGGGAGCTGTTTTTT
v_call: TRBV11-2; j_call: TRBJ2-2; d_call: -; clone_size: -; cdr3_aa: CASSLVRTGELFF; cdr3_nt: TGTGCCAGCAGCTTAGTTAGGACCGGGGAGCTGTTTTTT
v_call: TRBV11-2; j_call: TRBJ2-7; d_call: TRBD2; clone_size: -; cdr3_aa: CASSLGLAGYYEQYF; cdr3_nt: TGTGCCAGCAGCTTGGGACTAGCGGGATACTACGAGCAGTACTTC
v_call: TRBV4-1; j_call: TRBJ2-7; d_call: -; clone_size: -; cdr3_aa: CASSLDHGGPNYEQYF; cdr3_nt: TGCGCCAGCAGCCTCGATCACGGGGGCCCGAACTACGAGCAGTACTTC
v_call: TRBV21-1; j_call: TRBJ2-3; d_call: -; clone_size: -; cdr3_aa: CASSPKTGNPYTQYF; cdr3_nt: TGTGCCAGCAGCCCCAAGACGGGGAATCCTTATACGCAGTATTTT
v_call: TRBV30; j_call: TRBJ2-7; d_call: TRBD1; clone_size: -; cdr3_aa: CAWSVRQGAYEQYF; cdr3_nt: TGTGCCTGGAGTGTACGGCAGGGGGCGTACGAGCAGTACTTC
v_call: TRBV18; j_call: TRBJ2-5; d_call: -; clone_size: once; cdr3_aa: CASSPPSRQETQYF; cdr3_nt: TGTGCCAGCTCACCACCCTCCCGCCAAGAGACCCAGTACTTC
v_call: TRBV5-8; j_call: TRBJ2-2; d_call: TRBD1; clone_size: -; cdr3_aa: CASSKTGLPSTGELFF; cdr3_nt: TGTGCCAGCAGCAAGACAGGGTTACCAAGCACCGGGGAGCTGTTTTTT
v_call: TRBV7-8; j_call: TRBJ2-7; d_call: TRBD2; clone_size: -; cdr3_aa: CASSFSGLAGGPLNEQYF; cdr3_nt: TGTGCCAGCAGCTTTTCTGGACTAGCGGGAGGGCCTTTGAACGAGCAGTACTTC
v_call: TRBV25-1; j_call: TRBJ2-7; d_call: TRBD2; clone_size: once; cdr3_aa: CASRKTSGNYEQYF; cdr3_nt: TGTGCCAGCAGGAAGACTAGCGGAAACTACGAGCAGTACTTC
v_call: TRBV30; j_call: TRBJ1-5; d_call: TRBD1; clone_size: -; cdr3_aa: CAWSRGGNSNQPQHF; cdr3_nt: TGTGCCTGGAGCCGAGGGGGCAATAGCAATCAGCCCCAGCATTTT
v_call: TRBV5-1; j_call: TRBJ2-7; d_call: TRBD2; clone_size: -; cdr3_aa: CASSRGLAGGLFGEQYF; cdr3_nt: TGCGCCAGCAGCCGAGGACTAGCGGGAGGGCTTTTCGGTGAGCAGTACTTC
v_call: TRBV6-4; j_call: TRBJ2-7; d_call: TRBD1; clone_size: -; cdr3_aa: CASSAGTGGSGEQYF; cdr3_nt: TGTGCCAGCAGTGCCGGGACAGGGGGCTCTGGCGAGCAGTACTTC
v_call: TRBV10-2; j_call: TRBJ1-1; d_call: -; clone_size: -; cdr3_aa: CASSGQENTEAFF; cdr3_nt: TGCGCCAGCAGTGGACAGGAGAACACTGAAGCTTTCTTT
v_call: TRBV5-1; j_call: TRBJ2-3; d_call: TRBD2; clone_size: -; cdr3_aa: CASSLSVSGSSTDTQYF; cdr3_nt: TGCGCCAGCAGCTTGAGTGTTAGCGGGTCTAGCACAGATACGCAGTATTTT
v_call: TRBV27; j_call: TRBJ2-7; d_call: TRBD2; clone_size: -; cdr3_aa: CASSLGTSGSEQYF; cdr3_nt: TGTGCCAGCAGTTTAGGGACTAGCGGGAGCGAGCAGTACTTC